The 12 T cell receptor beta chains presented below share a single source sample, sequenced in a study of beta chain features in type 1 diabetes. Study results and limitations: TCRB CDR3 length was moderately but significantly reduced in all four CD4+ subsets of Type 1 diabetes patients.

Their antigens remain unidentified. The whole isolated RNA underwent reverse transcription, so sequencing captured expressed TCRB transcripts. Using immunoSEQ multiplex PCR, the repertoire was profiled, and TCRdb retains in-frame clones only, with some absent. The sample shows 150,000 to 190,000 clones, over 9% of them seen only once. The sample taken for sequencing was central memory CD4+ T cells from blood. The receptors were gathered from a man aged 25 to 45 with type 1 diabetes.

This clone was picked up a small number of times. The rearrangement links TRBV5-1 to TRBJ1-1; 7 bases agree with TRBD1. The CDR3 is made up of 15 amino acids. V trimming: 0 bases; J trimming: 4 bases; junction bases outside the gene matches: 6. The germline CDR1 and CDR2 sequences are SGHRS and YFSETQ. The chain's CDR3 is CASSLATGVGTEAFF. The CDR3 DNA follows: TGCGCCAGCAGCTTGGCCACAGGGGTCGGCACTGAAGCTTTCTTT.

This chain uses TRBV7-9 with TRBJ2-3; D unclear. The length of the CDR3 is 12 residues. Germline CDR1 SEHNR, CDR2 FQNEAQ (reference sequence). V lost 6 bases to trimming and J lost 6 bases, with 10 bases between them. The CDR3 protein is CASRRNGDTQYF. As DNA, the CDR3 is TGTGCCAGCAGAAGGAACGGGGATACGCAGTATTTT.

V usage is TRBV6-6 and J usage is TRBJ2-5; maybe TRBD1 (6 bases). V dropped 5 bases and J dropped 5 bases, with 6 bases sitting between them. Germline lookup yields CDR1 MNHNY and CDR2 SVGAGI (reference sequence). The CDR3 loop spans 11 amino acids. Written as DNA, the CDR3 is TGTGCCAGCAGTCAGGGGGAGACCCAGTACTTC. Residues: CASSQGETQYF.

In its sample, this clone was seen a few times. The V gene is TRBV27, the J gene TRBJ2-1, with D possibly matching TRBD2 (5 bases). The CDR3 loop spans 14 amino acids. The V gene's germline CDR1 is MNHEY and CDR2 SMNVEV (reference sequence). V lost 10 bases and J 7 bases, leaving 20 bases between the germline ends. The CDR3 region is CATRRTSSWNEQFF. The CDR3 nucleotides read TGTGCCACCAGGAGAACTAGTTCGTGGAATGAGCAGTTCTTC.

Note on this clone: Other nucleotide sequences in the sample specify the same CDR3. The rearrangement links TRBV6-1 to TRBJ1-2, with 7 bases lining up with TRBD1. Looked up from germline, CDR1 is MNHNS and CDR2 is SASEGT. The V and J ends lost 5 bases and 3 bases, in that order; junction bases with no gene match: 3. CDR3 length equals 13 residues. The DNA of the CDR3 is TGTGCCAGCAGTCCTGACAGGGACTATGGCTACACCTTC. Its translation is CASSPDRDYGYTF.

This clone was seen a few times. V and J are TRBV4-2 and TRBJ2-7; D gene unclear. Per germline, CDR1 LGHNA and CDR2 YNFKEQ. Trimming stripped 0 bases from V and 3 bases from J, with 9 bases between. The CDR3 length is 14 residues. The CDR3, as DNA: TGTGCCAGCAGCCAAGATAGAGATTACTACGAGCAGTACTTC. Amino acids: CASSQDRDYYEQYF.

This chain uses TRBV29-1 with TRBJ2-7; 11 nucleotides match TRBD1. Looked up from germline, CDR1 is SQVTM and CDR2 is ANQGSEA. Germline trimming cut 6 bases from V and 4 bases from J; bases unmatched to any gene: 14. The CDR3 contains 16 residues. This chain's CDR3 is CSVYSGQGAAAYEQYF. The CDR3 DNA follows: TGCAGCGTCTATTCTGGACAGGGGGCGGCCGCATACGAGCAGTACTTC.

This sequence joins TRBV9 and TRBJ1-1, with D possibly matching TRBD1 (6 bases). Germline V CDR1 and CDR2: SGDLS, YYNGEE. This CDR3 comprises 14 residues. V was pared by 0 bases and J by 4 bases, with 10 bases between. CDR3 in DNA: TGTGCCAGCAGCGTAGGTTCAGGGGCCACTGAAGCTTTCTTT. Its protein is CASSVGSGATEAFF.

The V call is TRBV4-3, the J call TRBJ2-1, with 10 positions matching TRBD2. The CDR3 loop spans 14 amino acids. The ends lost 2 bases at V and 8 bases at J; junction bases unmatched: 3. The germline CDR1 and CDR2 sequences are LGHNA and YSLEER. The CDR3 sequence is CASSQLAGVDEQFF. The CDR3 nucleotides read TGCGCCAGCAGCCAACTAGCGGGAGTTGATGAGCAGTTCTTC.

The table lists this clone with a few counts. The CDR3 spells CASMSGGTADTQYF. CDR3 sequence (DNA): TGTGCCAGTATGTCAGGGGGTACAGCAGATACGCAGTATTTT. The chain is built from TRBV19 and TRBJ2-3, with 7 nucleotides matching TRBD1. V lost 7 bases to trimming and J lost 4 bases; unmatched junction nucleotides: 8. Per germline, CDR1 LNHDA and CDR2 SQIVND (reference sequence). This CDR3 is built from 14 residues.

This rearrangement joins TRBV2 to TRBJ2-3, with D possibly TRBD1 on 5 matching bases. This CDR3 contains 13 residues. CDR1 and CDR2 from the germline V gene are SNHLY and FYNNEI. Trimming took off 2 bases at V and 4 bases at J, with 7 bases between the two ends. DNA for the CDR3: TGTGCCAGCAGTGAACAGGGTCCAGATACGCAGTATTTT. This sequence encodes CASSEQGPDTQYF.

About this clone itself: Within the sample, other DNA sequences also encode this same CDR3. The chain uses TRBV20-1 and TRBJ2-7, with a possible D match to TRBD1 (5 bases). Between the trimmed V and J ends, which lost 5 bases and 2 bases, there was a span of 7 bases. Germline V CDR1 and CDR2: DFQATT, SNEGSKA (reference sequence). The CDR3 has 11 residues. The CDR3 sequence is CSAQGTYEQYF. CDR3 in DNA: TGCAGTGCTCAGGGCACCTACGAGCAGTACTTC.